This TCR beta chain emerged from a study of cytomegalovirus exposure and HLA in healthy donors. Worth noting for this clone: Its antigen is undetermined.

The PCR had 60 Vbeta and 13 Jbeta primers. Measured with immunoSEQ multiplex PCR; TCRdb has only the in-frame clones, and not every one. The repertoire has approximately 160,000 clones, about 75% of them found once; the top ten carry about 4.7%. Overall study results and limits: Later on, analysis showed that most CMV-associated TCR beta chains appeared to be HLA-restricted. Later analysis showed TCR association rates varying by HLA locus, highest for DRB1 and lowest for HLA-C. Sequencing depth roughly uniform across donors was assumed in presence/absence analyses.

The sample comprised PBMCs. The receptor's source is a man aged 18-30 years in good health and CMV-seropositive.

CDR3 amino acids: CAWHPGLGLYNSPLHF. The DNA of the CDR3 is TGTGCCTGGCATCCGGGACTCGGACTTTATAATTCACCCCTCCACTTT. This chain joins TRBV30 and TRBJ1-6, with a possible D match to TRBD1 (5 bases). The V gene lost 5 bases and the J gene lost 4 bases, with 18 bases spanning the gap. Germline CDR1 GTSNPN, CDR2 SVGIG (reference sequence). This CDR3 contains 16 residues.